This TCR beta chain appears in the sequencing data of a study of identical twins. TCRdb processed the 5' RACE reads anew with MiXCR; each CDR3 protein has one entry. The sample carries around 490,000 distinct CDR3 sequences, more than 20% recorded once. This clonotype has just one count. Its cognate antigen is unknown. From germline, CDR1 is MNHEY and CDR2 SVGAGI. There are 16 residues in the CDR3. The V and J ends lost 4 bases and 7 bases, in that order; junction bases with no gene match: 13. Study results and caveats: Abundant beta clonotypes from cord blood bore fewer insertions; memory repertoires lacked this pattern.

These data were also reused for a study on yellow fever vaccine responses in identical twins. Per that study: Each twin's T cell response to the vaccine was reported to look partly convergent and partly personalized.

Source material: CD4+ T cells sorted from blood. The chain carries TRBV6-5 and TRBJ2-1; 7 positions match TRBD2. The source is a woman aged 18-35 years in good health. The CDR3 is CASSFLSGRGGNEQFF. The CDR3 DNA is TGTGCCAGCAGTTTCCTTAGCGGGCGGGGCGGGAATGAGCAGTTCTTC.